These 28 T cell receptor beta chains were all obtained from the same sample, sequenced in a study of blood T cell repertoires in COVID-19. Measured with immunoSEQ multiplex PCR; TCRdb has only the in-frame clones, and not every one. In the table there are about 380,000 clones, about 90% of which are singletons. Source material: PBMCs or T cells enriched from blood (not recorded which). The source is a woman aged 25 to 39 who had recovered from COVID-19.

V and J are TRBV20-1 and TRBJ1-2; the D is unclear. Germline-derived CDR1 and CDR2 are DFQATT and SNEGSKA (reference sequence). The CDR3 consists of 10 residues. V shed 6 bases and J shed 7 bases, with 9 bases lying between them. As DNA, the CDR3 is TGCAGTGCGTTAGGAGGTGGCTACACCTTC. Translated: CSALGGGYTF.

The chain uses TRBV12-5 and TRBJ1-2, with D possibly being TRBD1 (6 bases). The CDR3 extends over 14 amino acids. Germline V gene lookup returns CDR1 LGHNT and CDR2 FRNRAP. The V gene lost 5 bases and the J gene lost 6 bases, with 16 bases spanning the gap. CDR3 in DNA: TGTGCTAGTGGTCCGACCCAGGGGTCTAATGGCTACACCTTC. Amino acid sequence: CASGPTQGSNGYTF.

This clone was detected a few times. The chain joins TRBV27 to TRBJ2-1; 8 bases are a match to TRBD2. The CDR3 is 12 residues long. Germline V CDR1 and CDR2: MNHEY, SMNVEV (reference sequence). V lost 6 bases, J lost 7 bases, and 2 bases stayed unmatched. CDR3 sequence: CASSPGGNEQFF. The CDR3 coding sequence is TGTGCCAGCAGCCCGGGGGGGAATGAGCAGTTCTTC.

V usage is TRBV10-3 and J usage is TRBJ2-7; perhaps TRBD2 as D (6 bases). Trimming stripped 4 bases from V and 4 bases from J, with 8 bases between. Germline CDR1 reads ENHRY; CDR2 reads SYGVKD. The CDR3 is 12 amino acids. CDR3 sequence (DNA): TGTGCCATCAGTGCAGGACTATACGAGCAGTACTTC. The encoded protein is CAISAGLYEQYF.

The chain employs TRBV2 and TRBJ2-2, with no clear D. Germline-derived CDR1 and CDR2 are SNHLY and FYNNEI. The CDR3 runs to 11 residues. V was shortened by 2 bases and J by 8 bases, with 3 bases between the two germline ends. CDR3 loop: CASSEYGELFF. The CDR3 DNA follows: TGTGCCAGCAGTGAATATGGGGAGCTGTTTTTT.

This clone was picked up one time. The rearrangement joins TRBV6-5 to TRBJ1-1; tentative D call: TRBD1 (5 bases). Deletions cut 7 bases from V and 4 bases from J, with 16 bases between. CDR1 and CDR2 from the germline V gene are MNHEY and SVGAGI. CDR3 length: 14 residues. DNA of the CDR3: TGTGCCAGCACCAGGGCCGGGGGGACCACTGAAGCTTTCTTT. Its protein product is CASTRAGGTTEAFF.

As DNA, the CDR3 is TGTGCCAGCAGCCAAGTTTTGGGTTACGACAGCGAAGGAGGCTACACCTTC. This sequence encodes CASSQVLGYDSEGGYTF. The rearrangement uses TRBV4-2 and TRBJ1-2, with a tentative D call TRBD1 (5 bases). Trimming left V 1 base short and J 8 bases short, with 23 bases between. The CDR3 has 17 residues. Germline-derived CDR1 and CDR2 are LGHNA and YNFKEQ.

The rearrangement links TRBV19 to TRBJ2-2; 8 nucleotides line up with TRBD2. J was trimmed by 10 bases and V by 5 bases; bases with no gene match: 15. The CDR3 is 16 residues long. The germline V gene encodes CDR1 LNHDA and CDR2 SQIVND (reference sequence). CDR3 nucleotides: TGTGCCAGTAGTTCCCCTAGGAGCGGGAGTTTCTCGGAGCTGTTTTTT. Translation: CASSSPRSGSFSELFF. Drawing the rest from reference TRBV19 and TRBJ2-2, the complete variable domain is DGGITQSPKYLFRKEGQNVTLSCEQNLNHDAMYWYRQDPGQGLRLIYYSQIVNDFQKGDIAEGYSVSREKKESFPLTVTSAQKNPTAFYLCASSSPRSGSFSELFFGEGSRLTVL.

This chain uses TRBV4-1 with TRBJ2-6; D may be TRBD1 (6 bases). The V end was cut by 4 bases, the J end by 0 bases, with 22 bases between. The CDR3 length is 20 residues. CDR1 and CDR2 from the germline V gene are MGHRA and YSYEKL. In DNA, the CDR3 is TGCGCCAGCAGCCCATCTGACAGGCCCCTCACCCACTCTGGGGCCAACGTCCTGACTTTC. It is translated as CASSPSDRPLTHSGANVLTF.

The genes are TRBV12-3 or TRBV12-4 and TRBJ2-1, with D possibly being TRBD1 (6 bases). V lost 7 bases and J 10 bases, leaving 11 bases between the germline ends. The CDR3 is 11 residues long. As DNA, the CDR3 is TGTGCCAGCACCCTTGGGGGCGAGCAGTTCTTC. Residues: CASTLGGEQFF.

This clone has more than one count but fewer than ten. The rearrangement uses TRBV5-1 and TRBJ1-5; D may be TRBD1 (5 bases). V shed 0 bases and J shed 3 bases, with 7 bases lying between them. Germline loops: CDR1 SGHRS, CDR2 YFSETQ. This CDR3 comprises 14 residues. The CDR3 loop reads CASSLGQLNQPQHF. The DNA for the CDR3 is TGCGCCAGCAGCTTGGGACAGCTCAATCAGCCCCAGCATTTT.

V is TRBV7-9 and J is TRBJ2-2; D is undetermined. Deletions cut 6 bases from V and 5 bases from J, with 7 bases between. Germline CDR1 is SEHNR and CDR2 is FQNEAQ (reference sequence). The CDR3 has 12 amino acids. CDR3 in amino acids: CASRSGTGELFF. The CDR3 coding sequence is TGTGCCAGCAGATCCGGGACCGGGGAGCTGTTTTTT.

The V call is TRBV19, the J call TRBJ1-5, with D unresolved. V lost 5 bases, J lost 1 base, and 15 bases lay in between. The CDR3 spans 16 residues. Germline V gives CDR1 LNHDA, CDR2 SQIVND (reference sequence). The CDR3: CASSPLAGKSNQPQHF. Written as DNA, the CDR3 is TGTGCCAGTAGTCCCCTTGCGGGGAAAAGCAATCAGCCCCAGCATTTT.

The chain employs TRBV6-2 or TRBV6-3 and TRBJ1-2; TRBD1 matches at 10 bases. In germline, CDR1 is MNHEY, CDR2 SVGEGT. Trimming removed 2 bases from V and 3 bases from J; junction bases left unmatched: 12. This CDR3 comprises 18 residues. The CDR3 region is CASSYAHWGQGIDYGYTF. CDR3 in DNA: TGTGCCAGCAGTTACGCACATTGGGGACAGGGGATCGACTATGGCTACACCTTC.

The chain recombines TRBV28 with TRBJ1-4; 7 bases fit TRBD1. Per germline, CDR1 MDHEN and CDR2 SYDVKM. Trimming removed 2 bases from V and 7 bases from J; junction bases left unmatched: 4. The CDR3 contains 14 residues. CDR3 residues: CASSLEGAREKLFF. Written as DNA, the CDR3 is TGTGCCAGCAGTTTAGAGGGGGCGCGTGAAAAACTGTTTTTT.

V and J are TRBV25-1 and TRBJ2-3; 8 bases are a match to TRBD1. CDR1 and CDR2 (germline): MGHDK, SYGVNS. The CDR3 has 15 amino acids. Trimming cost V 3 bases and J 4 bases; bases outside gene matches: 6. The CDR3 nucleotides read TGTGCCAGCAGTGACGCCAGGGGGCCCGCAGATACGCAGTATTTT. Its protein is CASSDARGPADTQYF.

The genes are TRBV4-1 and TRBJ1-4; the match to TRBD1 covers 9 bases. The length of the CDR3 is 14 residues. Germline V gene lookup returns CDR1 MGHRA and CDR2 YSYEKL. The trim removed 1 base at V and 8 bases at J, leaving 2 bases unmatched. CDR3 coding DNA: TGCGCCAGCAGCCAAGCCGACAGGGGGGAAAAACTGTTTTTT. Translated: CASSQADRGEKLFF.

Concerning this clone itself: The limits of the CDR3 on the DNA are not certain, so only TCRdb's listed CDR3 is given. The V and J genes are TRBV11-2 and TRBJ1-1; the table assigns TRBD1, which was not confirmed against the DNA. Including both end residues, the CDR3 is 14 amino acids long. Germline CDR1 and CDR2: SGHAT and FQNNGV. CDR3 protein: CASSLVGGGTGDFF.

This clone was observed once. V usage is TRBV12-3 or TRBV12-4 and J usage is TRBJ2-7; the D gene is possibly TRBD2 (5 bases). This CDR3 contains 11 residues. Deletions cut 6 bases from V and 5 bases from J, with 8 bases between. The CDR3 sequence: CASSSSNEQYF. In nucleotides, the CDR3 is TGTGCCAGCAGCTCTAGCAACGAGCAGTACTTC.

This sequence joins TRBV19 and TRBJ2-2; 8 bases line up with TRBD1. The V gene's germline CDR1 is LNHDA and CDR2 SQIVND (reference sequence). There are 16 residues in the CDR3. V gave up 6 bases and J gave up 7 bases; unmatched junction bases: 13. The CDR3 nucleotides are TGTGCCAGTAGCCTCGGTGTGGACAGGGTTGGCGGGGAGCTGTTTTTT. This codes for CASSLGVDRVGGELFF.

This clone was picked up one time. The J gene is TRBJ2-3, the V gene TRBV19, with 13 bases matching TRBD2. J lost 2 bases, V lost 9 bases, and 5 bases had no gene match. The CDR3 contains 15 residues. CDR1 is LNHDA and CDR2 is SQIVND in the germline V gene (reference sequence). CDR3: CASMTSGGTTDTQYF. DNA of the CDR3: TGTGCCAGCATGACTAGCGGGGGGACCACAGATACGCAGTATTTT.

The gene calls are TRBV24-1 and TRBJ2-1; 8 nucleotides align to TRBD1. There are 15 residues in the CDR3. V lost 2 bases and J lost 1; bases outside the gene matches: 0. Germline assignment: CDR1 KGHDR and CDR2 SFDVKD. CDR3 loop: CATSDWDRSYNEQFF. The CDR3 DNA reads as TGTGCCACCAGTGATTGGGACAGGTCCTACAATGAGCAGTTCTTC.

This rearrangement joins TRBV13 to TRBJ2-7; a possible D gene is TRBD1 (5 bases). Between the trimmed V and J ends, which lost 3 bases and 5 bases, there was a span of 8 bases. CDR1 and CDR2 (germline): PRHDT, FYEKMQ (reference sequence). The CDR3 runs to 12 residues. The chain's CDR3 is CASSFRGHEQYF. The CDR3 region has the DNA TGTGCCAGCAGCTTTAGGGGCCACGAGCAGTACTTC.

Written as DNA, the CDR3 is TGTGCCAGCAGTTCCCCGGGACAGGGGGACGGTGGCTACACCTTC. Protein: CASSSPGQGDGGYTF. The rearrangement uses TRBV28 and TRBJ1-2; 11 nucleotides agree with TRBD1. V was clipped by 4 bases and J by 7 bases; unmatched bases: 8. CDR1 and CDR2 (germline): MDHEN, SYDVKM. This CDR3 is 15 amino acids long.

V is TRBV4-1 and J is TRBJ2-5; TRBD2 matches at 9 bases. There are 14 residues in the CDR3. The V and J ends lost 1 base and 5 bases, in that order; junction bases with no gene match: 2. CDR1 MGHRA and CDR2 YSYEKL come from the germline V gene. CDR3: CASSQVAGVETQYF. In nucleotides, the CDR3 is TGCGCCAGCAGCCAAGTAGCGGGAGTGGAGACCCAGTACTTC.

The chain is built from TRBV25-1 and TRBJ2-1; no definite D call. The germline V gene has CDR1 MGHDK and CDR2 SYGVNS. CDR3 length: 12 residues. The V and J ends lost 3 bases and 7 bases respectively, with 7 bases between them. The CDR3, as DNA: TGTGCCAGCAGTGATTCCCAGAATGAGCAGTTCTTC. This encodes CASSDSQNEQFF.

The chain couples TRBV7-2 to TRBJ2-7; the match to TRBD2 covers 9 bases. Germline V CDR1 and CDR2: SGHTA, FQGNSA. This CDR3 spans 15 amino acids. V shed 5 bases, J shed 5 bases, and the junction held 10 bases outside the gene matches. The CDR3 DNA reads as TGTGCCAGCAGCCCCACCTCGGGACTAGCCAACGAGCAGTACTTC. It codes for CASSPTSGLANEQYF.

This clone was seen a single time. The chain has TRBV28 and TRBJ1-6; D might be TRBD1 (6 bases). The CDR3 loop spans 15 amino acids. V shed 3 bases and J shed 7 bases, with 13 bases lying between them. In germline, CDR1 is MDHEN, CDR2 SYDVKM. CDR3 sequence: CASSFGDRWNSPLHF. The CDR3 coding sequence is TGTGCCAGCAGTTTTGGAGACAGGTGGAATTCACCCCTCCACTTT.